The source of this T cell receptor (beta chain) is a study of blood T cell repertoires in COVID-19. Study-level information: The analysed material was cDNA or gDNA that came from T cells, B-cell-depleted T cells, or PBMCs.

Method: immunoSEQ multiplex PCR; TCRdb's copy keeps in-frame clones and lacks some. Altogether about 140,000 clones are present, around 88% being singletons, with the ten largest covering about 5%. The V gene lost 5 bases and the J gene lost 6 bases, with 14 bases spanning the gap. The CDR3 covers 13 residues. The germline V gene has CDR1 SGHRS and CDR2 YFSETQ. The sequence came from a human donor in a cohort sampled during active COVID-19. V and J are TRBV5-1 and TRBJ1-1; a possible D gene is TRBD1 (6 bases). Material: peripheral blood. This CDR3 reads CASRQGIKAEAFF. CDR3 bases: TGCGCCAGCAGGCAGGGGATTAAGGCTGAAGCTTTCTTT.